A single sample gave rise to the 22 T cell receptor beta chains below, sequenced in a study of graft-versus-host responses after intestinal transplantation. The repertoire was sequenced with immunoSEQ multiplex PCR; TCRdb's copy has only in-frame clones and lacks some. Of just under 100,000 clones in the sample, 75% to 95% are singletons; the top ten hold about 16%. Specimen: PBMCs, collected 450 to 480 days after intestinal transplant. Every receptor here comes from a human patient who received an intestinal transplant, so some T cells may come from the graft donor.

The chain recombines TRBV19 with TRBJ2-5; 7 positions agree with TRBD1. The germline gives CDR1 LNHDA, CDR2 SQIVND (reference sequence). The CDR3 length is 17 residues. V lost 4 bases, J lost 1 base, and 12 bases stayed unmatched. The CDR3 here is CASSTRRDSISQETQYF. In DNA form, the CDR3 reads TGTGCCAGTAGTACCCGTCGGGACAGCATTTCCCAAGAGACCCAGTACTTC.

The rearrangement joins TRBV4-1 to TRBJ1-2; D ambiguous. Trimming pared 0 bases from V and 0 bases from J, leaving 8 bases between. The CDR3 runs to 15 residues. Germline CDR1 and CDR2: MGHRA and YSYEKL. CDR3 DNA sequence: TGCGCCAGCAGCCAAGAGATGATCTCTAACTATGGCTACACCTTC. Translation: CASSQEMISNYGYTF.

Turning to this clone: A junction boundary mismatches the germline segment, possibly from a read error. Other nucleotide sequences from this sample produce the same CDR3. This chain links TRBV13 with TRBJ1-1; 7 bases map to TRBD1. Germline V gives CDR1 PRHDT, CDR2 FYEKMQ (reference sequence). This CDR3 has 14 residues. The CDR3 DNA reads TGTGCCAGCAGCCTAGGGGGCATGAACACTGAAGCTTTCTTT. Residues: CASSLGGMNTEAFF.

This clone has just one count. The V gene is TRBV11-2, the J gene TRBJ1-1, with unresolved D. The CDR3 runs 12 residues. The germline gives CDR1 SGHAT, CDR2 FQNNGV. Trimming removed 1 base from V and 5 bases from J, with 5 bases in between. DNA for the CDR3: TGTGCCAGCAGCTTAGCGGGGACTGAAGCTTTCTTT. Amino acid sequence: CASSLAGTEAFF.

A word on this clone: The sample carries other DNA sequences with the same CDR3. The chain employs TRBV6-5 and TRBJ2-7; D uncertain. This CDR3 contains 14 residues. The germline gives CDR1 MNHEY, CDR2 SVGAGI. The ends were cut back, 0 bases at V and 3 bases at J, with 9 bases in the middle. Written as DNA, the CDR3 is TGTGCCAGCAGTTACTCCCCGGGTAGCTACGAGCAGTACTTC. This translates into CASSYSPGSYEQYF.

The genes are TRBV19 and TRBJ1-5; no firm D call. The germline V gene encodes CDR1 LNHDA and CDR2 SQIVND (reference sequence). Trimming cost V 4 bases and J 5 bases, with 12 bases left between them. This CDR3 has 14 amino acids. The CDR3 region has the DNA TGTGCCAGTAGTAATGGGCGGGAGGATCAGCCCCAGCATTTT. The encoded protein is CASSNGREDQPQHF.

This chain's CDR3 is CASSHRGDTGELFF. CDR3 coding DNA: TGTGCCAGCTCCCACCGGGGGGATACCGGGGAGCTGTTTTTT. The rearrangement links TRBV11-2 to TRBJ2-2, with TRBD2 matching 7 bases. The CDR3 has 14 residues. Losses at the gene ends were 8 bases for V and 5 bases for J; bases not matched to a gene: 8. CDR1 and CDR2 (germline): SGHAT, FQNNGV.

The rearrangement links TRBV5-6 to TRBJ1-1, with a possible D match to TRBD1 (5 bases). The CDR3 runs to 15 residues. Trimming shortened V by 3 bases and J by 0 bases, and 12 bases separated the two germline ends. The germline CDR1 and CDR2 sequences are SGHDT and YYEEEE. CDR3 bases: TGTGCCAGCAGCTCCAGGGTTTCCCTGAACACTGAAGCTTTCTTT. Translating it yields CASSSRVSLNTEAFF.

The chain recombines TRBV13 with TRBJ2-1; D gene uncertain. The CDR3 runs to 11 residues. The V end was cut by 5 bases, the J end by 9 bases, with 8 bases between. CDR1 PRHDT and CDR2 FYEKMQ come from the germline V gene (reference sequence). CDR3: CASSPPPEQFF. The CDR3 nucleotides are TGTGCCAGCAGCCCACCCCCTGAGCAGTTCTTC.

The rearrangement joins TRBV4-1 to TRBJ2-7, with D possibly matching TRBD1 (5 bases). The CDR3 has 17 residues. Germline loops: CDR1 MGHRA, CDR2 YSYEKL. Trimming stripped 0 bases from V and 2 bases from J, with 17 bases between. The CDR3 coding sequence is TGCGCCAGCAGCCAAGATGATTCGGCAGGGCCTGCCTACGAGCAGTACTTC. Translation: CASSQDDSAGPAYEQYF.

The genes are TRBV2 and TRBJ1-1, with a tentative D call TRBD1 (5 bases). Trimming took off 0 bases at V and 3 bases at J, with 11 bases between the two ends. CDR1 and CDR2 from the germline V gene are SNHLY and FYNNEI. The CDR3 spans 15 residues. The CDR3 region is CASSEAVRVDTEAFF. The CDR3 region has the DNA TGTGCCAGCAGTGAAGCGGTCAGGGTGGACACTGAAGCTTTCTTT.

The V call is TRBV10-1, the J call TRBJ2-5; D is unclear. In germline, CDR1 is WNHNN, CDR2 SYGVQD (reference sequence). This CDR3 region has 12 residues. V was pared by 5 bases and J by 5 bases, with 9 bases between. Written as DNA, the CDR3 is TGCGCCAGCAGTCCCGGCCGGGAGACCCAGTACTTC. Its translation: CASSPGRETQYF.

The sample holds a few counts of this clone. The chain employs TRBV27 and TRBJ2-1; no clear D gene. Germline lookup yields CDR1 MNHEY and CDR2 SMNVEV (reference sequence). There are 10 residues in the CDR3. V shed 8 bases and J shed 10 bases, with 9 bases lying between them. The CDR3 is CASGRAEQFF. The CDR3 DNA reads as TGTGCCAGCGGTCGGGCCGAGCAGTTCTTC.

This chain links TRBV19 with TRBJ2-5; D is ambiguous. Trimming removed 3 bases from V and 3 bases from J, with 14 bases in between. Looked up from germline, CDR1 is LNHDA and CDR2 is SQIVND (reference sequence). The CDR3 totals 15 residues. The CDR3 sequence: CASSMAGYNEETQYF. The CDR3 region has the DNA TGTGCCAGTAGTATGGCCGGGTACAACGAAGAGACCCAGTACTTC. The whole variable domain, remainder taken from reference TRBV19 and TRBJ2-5, is DGGITQSPKYLFRKEGQNVTLSCEQNLNHDAMYWYRQDPGQGLRLIYYSQIVNDFQKGDIAEGYSVSREKKESFPLTVTSAQKNPTAFYLCASSMAGYNEETQYFGPGTRLLVL.

The rearrangement uses TRBV1 and TRBJ2-3; the table's TRBD2 call for D was not verified on the DNA. TRBV1 corresponds to a pseudogene. This CDR3 comprises 17 residues. CDR3 amino acids: CTSSQPPQRGEADTQYF. CDR3 coding DNA: TGCACCAGCAGCCAACCCCCCCAGCGGGGGGAGGCGGATACGCAGTATTTT.

The chain uses TRBV27 and TRBJ2-7; a possible D gene is TRBD2 (7 bases). This CDR3 comprises 15 residues. Trimming took 1 base from V and 0 from J, leaving 10 bases between them. CDR1 and CDR2 (germline): MNHEY, SMNVEV (reference sequence). The CDR3 DNA is TGTGCCAGCAGTTTATGGGGGGGGCGCTCCTACGAGCAGTACTTC. This sequence encodes CASSLWGGRSYEQYF.

This chain connects TRBV29-1 to TRBJ1-2; 10 bases are a match to TRBD1. Germline trimming cut 2 bases from V and 6 bases from J; bases unmatched to any gene: 9. CDR3 size: 15 residues. The germline V gene encodes CDR1 SQVTM and CDR2 ANQGSEA. DNA of the CDR3: TGCAGCGTTGAACCCCACCTGACAGGGGGCGATGGCTACACCTTC. Translation gives CSVEPHLTGGDGYTF.

The chain joins TRBV20-1 to TRBJ2-7, with D unclear. The CDR3 extends over 11 amino acids. V gave up 6 bases and J gave up 3 bases, with 9 bases separating them. Germline lookup yields CDR1 DFQATT and CDR2 SNEGSKA (reference sequence). Here the CDR3 reads CSAPIGYEQYF. CDR3 in DNA: TGCAGTGCCCCCATCGGCTACGAGCAGTACTTC.

This sequence joins TRBV6-1 and TRBJ2-7; D remains unclear. The length of the CDR3 is 13 residues. Per germline, CDR1 MNHNS and CDR2 SASEGT. V lost 6 bases and J lost 2, with 11 bases in between. CDR3 protein: CASRRESAYEQYF. CDR3 nucleotide sequence: TGTGCCAGCAGGCGTGAATCCGCCTACGAGCAGTACTTC.

The gene calls are TRBV7-9 and TRBJ2-7; maybe TRBD2 (6 bases). The germline CDR1 and CDR2 sequences are SEHNR and FQNEAQ (reference sequence). Trimming stripped 2 bases from V and 5 bases from J, with 22 bases between. CDR3 length: 17 residues. DNA of the CDR3: TGTGCCAGCAGCTTATCGCTGGGGGGAGACTTAAGGGACGAGCAGTACTTC. Its translation: CASSLSLGGDLRDEQYF.

On this clone itself: One end of the junction is discordant with germline, which a read error may explain. Other DNA sequences in this specimen translate into the identical CDR3. This chain joins TRBV27 and TRBJ1-5, with D unclear. The CDR3 is 14 amino acids. CDR1 and CDR2 (germline): MNHEY, SMNVEV (reference sequence). The CDR3 region is CASSLGQSNQPQHF. The CDR3 DNA reads TGTGCCAGCAGTTTAGGTCAAAGCAATCAGCCCCAGCATTTC.

The V call is TRBV18, the J call TRBJ1-5, with TRBD1 matching 8 bases. V gave up 2 bases and J gave up 7 bases; unmatched junction bases: 4. Germline values: CDR1 KGHSH, CDR2 LQKENI. CDR3 length: 14 residues. Here the CDR3 DNA reads TGTGCCAGCTCACCAGACAGGGGCGGGCAGCCCCAGCATTTT. It is translated as CASSPDRGGQPQHF.